Listed below are T cell receptor beta chains from one sample, sequenced in a study of blood T cell repertoires in COVID-19. Sequenced by immunoSEQ multiplex PCR; TCRdb stores in-frame clones only, minus some. The sample holds some 200,000 clones, roughly 84% seen once. The sequenced sample consisted of peripheral blood. These receptors originate from a woman aged 40 to 50 who had recovered from COVID-19. The CDR3 runs from the conserved cysteine through the conserved F or W. Each record gives: clone size, V gene, D gene, J gene, CDR3 protein, CDR3 DNA. The D gene is left open where the match is weak. Size is omitted from some rows. Given values are once, few, many or a class for expanded clones.

.	TRBV5-1	TRBD1	TRBJ2-5	CASSRTGTGSFETQYF	TGCGCCAGCAGCAGAACCGGGACAGGGTCCTTTGAGACCCAGTACTTC
.	TRBV4-3	TRBD1	TRBJ1-6	CASGRQGEGSPLHF	TGCGCCAGCGGCCGACAGGGAGAAGGTTCACCCCTCCACTTT
.	TRBV10-3	TRBD1	TRBJ2-3	CAITDRGLDTQYF	TGTGCCATCACGGACAGGGGGCTAGATACGCAGTATTTT
.	TRBV3-1/TRBV3-2	.	TRBJ1-1	CASSQSRFTEAFF	TGTGCCAGCAGCCAATCGCGGTTCACTGAAGCTTTCTTT
.	TRBV5-1	.	TRBJ2-2	CASSLVPGAGELFF	TGCGCCAGCAGCTTGGTCCCGGGGGCCGGGGAGCTGTTTTTT
.	TRBV9	TRBD2	TRBJ2-1	CASSVAVVAGGDNEQFF	TGTGCCAGCAGCGTAGCGGTAGTGGCGGGGGGTGACAATGAGCAGTTCTTC
.	TRBV25-1	TRBD2	TRBJ2-2	CASSESFGGAHTGELFF	TGTGCCAGCAGTGAGTCTTTCGGGGGGGCCCACACCGGGGAGCTGTTTTTT
few	TRBV29-1	TRBD2	TRBJ2-7	CSVSGGPNYEQYF	TGCAGCGTGAGCGGGGGGCCAAACTACGAGCAGTACTTC
.	TRBV7-2	TRBD1	TRBJ2-7	CASSTGTGNEQYF	TGTGCCAGCAGCACCGGGACAGGGAACGAGCAGTACTTC
.	TRBV7-2	TRBD2	TRBJ2-2	CASSSASGGQAGELFF	TGTGCCAGCAGCAGTGCTAGCGGGGGGCAGGCCGGGGAGCTGTTTTTT
once	TRBV10-3	TRBD1	TRBJ1-1	CAISEEQGRAPTPF	TGTGCCATCAGTGAAGAACAGGGGCGGGCCCCGACCCCATTT
once	TRBV27	.	TRBJ1-2	CASSSGAYGYTF	TGTGCCAGCAGTTCAGGGGCCTATGGCTACACCTTC
.	TRBV6-4	.	TRBJ1-1	CASSFQENTEAFF	TGTGCCAGCAGTTTTCAGGAAAACACTGAAGCTTTCTTT
.	TRBV29-1	.	TRBJ1-3	CSVVQPSSGNTIYF	TGCAGCGTTGTTCAACCCAGCTCTGGAAACACCATATATTTT
.	TRBV6-6	.	TRBJ2-5	CASTPNSEGQETQYF	TGTGCCAGTACACCGAACAGTGAAGGACAAGAGACCCAGTACTTC
.	TRBV27	.	TRBJ1-2	CASSPTMKGLGGYTF	TGTGCCAGCAGCCCAACTATGAAGGGGCTGGGCGGCTACACCTTC
.	TRBV28	.	TRBJ1-5	CASSLTGMQPQHF	TGTGCCAGCAGTTTAACGGGGATGCAGCCCCAGCATTTT
.	TRBV9	TRBD2	TRBJ2-5	CASSTPSPGLVSETQYF	TGTGCCAGCAGCACCCCCTCTCCGGGACTAGTATCGGAGACCCAGTACTTC
.	TRBV7-2	.	TRBJ1-1	CASSSGVRTEAFF	TGTGCCAGCAGCTCAGGGGTGCGGACTGAAGCTTTCTTT